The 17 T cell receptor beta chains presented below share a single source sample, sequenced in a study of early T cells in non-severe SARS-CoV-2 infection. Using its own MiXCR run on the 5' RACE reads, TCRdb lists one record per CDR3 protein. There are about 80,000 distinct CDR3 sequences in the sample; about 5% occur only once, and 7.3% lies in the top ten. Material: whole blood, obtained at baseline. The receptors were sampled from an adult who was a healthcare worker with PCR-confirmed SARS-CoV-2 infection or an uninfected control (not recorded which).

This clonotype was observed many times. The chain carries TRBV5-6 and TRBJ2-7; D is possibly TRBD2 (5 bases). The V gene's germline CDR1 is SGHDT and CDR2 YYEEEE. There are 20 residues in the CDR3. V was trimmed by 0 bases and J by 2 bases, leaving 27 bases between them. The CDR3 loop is CASSLASSGRGSLAAYEQYF. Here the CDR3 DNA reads TGTGCCAGCAGCTTGGCCAGTTCGGGCCGAGGGTCCCTAGCAGCCTACGAGCAGTACTTC.

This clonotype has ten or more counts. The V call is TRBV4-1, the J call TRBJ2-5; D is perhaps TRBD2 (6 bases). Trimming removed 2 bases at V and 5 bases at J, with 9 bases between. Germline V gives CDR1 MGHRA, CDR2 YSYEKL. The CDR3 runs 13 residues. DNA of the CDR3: TGCGCCAGCAGCCAAAGCGGGCGGGAGACCCAGTACTTC. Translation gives CASSQSGRETQYF.

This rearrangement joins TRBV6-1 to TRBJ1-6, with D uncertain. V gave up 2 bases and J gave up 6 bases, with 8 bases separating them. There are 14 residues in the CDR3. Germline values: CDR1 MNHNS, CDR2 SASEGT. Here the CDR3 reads CASSEFSINSPLHF. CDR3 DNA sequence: TGTGCCAGCAGTGAATTCAGCATTAATTCACCCCTCCACTTT.

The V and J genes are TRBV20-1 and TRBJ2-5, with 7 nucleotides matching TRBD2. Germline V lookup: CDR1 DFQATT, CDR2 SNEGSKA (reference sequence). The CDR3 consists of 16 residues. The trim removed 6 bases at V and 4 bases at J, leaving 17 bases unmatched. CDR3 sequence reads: CSAAGAPRGSPETQYF. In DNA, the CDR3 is TGCAGTGCCGCGGGAGCACCGCGTGGCTCTCCAGAGACCCAGTACTTC.

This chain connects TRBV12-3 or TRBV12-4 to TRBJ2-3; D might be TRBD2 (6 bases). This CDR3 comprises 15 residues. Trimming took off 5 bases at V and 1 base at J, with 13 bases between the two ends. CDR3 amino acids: CASSLRGGGTDTQYF. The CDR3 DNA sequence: TGTGCCAGCAGTCTTCGCGGAGGGGGCACAGATACGCAGTATTTT.

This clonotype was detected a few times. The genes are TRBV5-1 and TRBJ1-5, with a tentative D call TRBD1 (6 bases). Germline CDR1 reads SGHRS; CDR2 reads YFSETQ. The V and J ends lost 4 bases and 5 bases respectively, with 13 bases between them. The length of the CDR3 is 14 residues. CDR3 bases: TGCGCCAGCAGCCTCAGCGGGGGGCATCAGCCCCAGCATTTT. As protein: CASSLSGGHQPQHF.

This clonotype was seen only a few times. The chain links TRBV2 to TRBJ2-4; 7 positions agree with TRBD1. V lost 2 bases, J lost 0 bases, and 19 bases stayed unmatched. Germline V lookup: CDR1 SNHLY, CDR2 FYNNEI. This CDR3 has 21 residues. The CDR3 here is CASSEFRQGSPALLAKNIQYF. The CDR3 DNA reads TGTGCCAGCAGTGAATTCCGACAGGGTTCCCCCGCATTGCTAGCCAAAAACATTCAGTACTTC.

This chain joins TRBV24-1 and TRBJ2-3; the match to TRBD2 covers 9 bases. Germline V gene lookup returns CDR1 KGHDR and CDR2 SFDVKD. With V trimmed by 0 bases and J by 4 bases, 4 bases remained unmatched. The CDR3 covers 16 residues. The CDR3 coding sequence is TGTGCCACCAGTGATTTGGCGGGAGGGGGCCCAGATACGCAGTATTTT. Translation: CATSDLAGGGPDTQYF.

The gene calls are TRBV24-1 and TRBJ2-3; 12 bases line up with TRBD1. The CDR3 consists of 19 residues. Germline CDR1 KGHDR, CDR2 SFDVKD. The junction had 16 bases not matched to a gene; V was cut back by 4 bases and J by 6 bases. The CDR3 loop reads CATSESGTGGPYPFDTQYF. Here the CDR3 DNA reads TGTGCCACCAGTGAATCCGGGACAGGGGGCCCATACCCCTTTGATACGCAGTATTTT.

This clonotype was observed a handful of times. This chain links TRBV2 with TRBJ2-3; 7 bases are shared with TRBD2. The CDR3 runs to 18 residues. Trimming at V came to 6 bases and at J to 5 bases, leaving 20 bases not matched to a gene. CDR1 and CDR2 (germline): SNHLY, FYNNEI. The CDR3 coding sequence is TGTGCCAGCAGCCAGCCCTTTGACGGCGGGAGCTCGCGAGATACGCAGTATTTT. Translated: CASSQPFDGGSSRDTQYF.

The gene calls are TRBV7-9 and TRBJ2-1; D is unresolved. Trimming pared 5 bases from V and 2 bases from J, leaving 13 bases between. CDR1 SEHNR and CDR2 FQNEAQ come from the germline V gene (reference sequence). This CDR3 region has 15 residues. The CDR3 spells CASSPHGSTYNEQFF. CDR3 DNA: TGTGCCAGCAGCCCCCACGGTTCCACCTACAATGAGCAGTTCTTC.

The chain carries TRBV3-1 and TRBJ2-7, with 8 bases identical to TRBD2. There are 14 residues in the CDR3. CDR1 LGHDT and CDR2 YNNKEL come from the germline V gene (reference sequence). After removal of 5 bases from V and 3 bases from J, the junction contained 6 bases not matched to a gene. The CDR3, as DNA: TGTGCCAGCAGCTTGACTAGCGCGAACTACGAGCAGTACTTC. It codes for CASSLTSANYEQYF.

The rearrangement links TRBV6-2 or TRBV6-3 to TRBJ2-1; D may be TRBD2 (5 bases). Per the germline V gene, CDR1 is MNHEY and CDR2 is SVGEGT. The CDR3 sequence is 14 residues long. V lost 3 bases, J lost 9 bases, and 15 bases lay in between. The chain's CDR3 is CASSYSAVGGEQFF. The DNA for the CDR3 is TGTGCCAGCAGTTATTCCGCGGTAGGAGGTGAGCAGTTCTTC.

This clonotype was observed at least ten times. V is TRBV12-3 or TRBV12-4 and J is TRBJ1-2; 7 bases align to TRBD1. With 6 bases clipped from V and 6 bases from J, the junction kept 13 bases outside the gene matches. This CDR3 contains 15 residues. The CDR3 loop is CASSPSTGSRNGYTF. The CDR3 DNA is TGTGCCAGCAGCCCCTCGACAGGGTCAAGAAATGGCTACACCTTC.

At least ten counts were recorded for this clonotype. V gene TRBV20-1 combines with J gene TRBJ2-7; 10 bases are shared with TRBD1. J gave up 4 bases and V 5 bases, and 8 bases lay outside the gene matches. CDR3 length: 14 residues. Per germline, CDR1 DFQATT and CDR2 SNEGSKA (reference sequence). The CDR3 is CSAPPGQGRYEQYF. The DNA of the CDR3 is TGCAGTGCTCCGCCGGGACAGGGGCGGTACGAGCAGTACTTC.

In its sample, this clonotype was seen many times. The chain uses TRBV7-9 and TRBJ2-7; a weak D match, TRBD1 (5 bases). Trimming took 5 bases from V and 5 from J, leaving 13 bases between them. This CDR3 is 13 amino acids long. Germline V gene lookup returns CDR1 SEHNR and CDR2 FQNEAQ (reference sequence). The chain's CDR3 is CASSLTPRDEQYF. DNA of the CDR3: TGTGCCAGCAGCCTGACCCCCAGGGACGAGCAGTACTTC.

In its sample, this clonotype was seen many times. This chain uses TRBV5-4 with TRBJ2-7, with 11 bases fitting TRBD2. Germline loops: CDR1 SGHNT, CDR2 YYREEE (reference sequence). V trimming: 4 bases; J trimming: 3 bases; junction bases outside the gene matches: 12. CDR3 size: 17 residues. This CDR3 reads CASSKQLAGASRYEQYF. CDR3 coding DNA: TGTGCCAGCAGCAAACAACTAGCGGGAGCATCCCGCTACGAGCAGTACTTC.